This T cell receptor beta chain originates from a study of blood T cell repertoires in COVID-19. Study as a whole: The cDNA or gDNA used as material had been derived from T cells, B-cell-depleted T cells, or PBMCs.

Generated by immunoSEQ multiplex PCR, the TCRdb table keeps only in-frame clones and is missing some. The profile shows about 170,000 clones, 86% of them singletons. V lost 1 base and J lost 6; bases outside the gene matches: 9. This CDR3 spans 16 amino acids. Germline V gene sequence: CDR1 SGHVS, CDR2 FNYEAQ. Sequenced material: peripheral blood. The V gene is TRBV7-6, the J gene TRBJ2-3, with 8 bases matching TRBD1. The TCR comes from a woman between 55 and 75 years old with COVID-19, enrolled during active disease. CDR3 protein: CASSLGWTGSSDTQYF. The CDR3 coding sequence is TGTGCCAGCAGCTTAGGGTGGACAGGGAGTTCCGATACGCAGTATTTT.